This T cell receptor beta chain was captured in a study of cytomegalovirus exposure and HLA in healthy donors. The J segment lost 5 bases and the V segment lost 7 bases, leaving 9 bases of the junction unmatched. Germline values: CDR1 MNHNY, CDR2 SVGAGI (reference sequence). The CDR3 has 16 residues. As concerns this clone: Its antigen is undetermined.

Study-level findings and limits: Common viral pathogens seemed, in a later analysis, to connect with several of the most significant clusters.

The PCR employed 60 Vbeta primers together with 13 Jbeta primers. Clones were sequenced by immunoSEQ multiplex PCR, and TCRdb holds only the in-frame ones, with some missing. The sample data list around 64,000 clones. The source material was PBMCs. The chain couples TRBV6-6 to TRBJ2-1; TRBD2 agrees at 12 bases. The sequence was collected from a female donor in good health and CMV-seropositive. The CDR3 sequence is CASNDFLAGGDNEQFF. The CDR3 DNA is TGTGCCAGCAACGATTTTCTAGCGGGAGGGGACAATGAGCAGTTCTTC.